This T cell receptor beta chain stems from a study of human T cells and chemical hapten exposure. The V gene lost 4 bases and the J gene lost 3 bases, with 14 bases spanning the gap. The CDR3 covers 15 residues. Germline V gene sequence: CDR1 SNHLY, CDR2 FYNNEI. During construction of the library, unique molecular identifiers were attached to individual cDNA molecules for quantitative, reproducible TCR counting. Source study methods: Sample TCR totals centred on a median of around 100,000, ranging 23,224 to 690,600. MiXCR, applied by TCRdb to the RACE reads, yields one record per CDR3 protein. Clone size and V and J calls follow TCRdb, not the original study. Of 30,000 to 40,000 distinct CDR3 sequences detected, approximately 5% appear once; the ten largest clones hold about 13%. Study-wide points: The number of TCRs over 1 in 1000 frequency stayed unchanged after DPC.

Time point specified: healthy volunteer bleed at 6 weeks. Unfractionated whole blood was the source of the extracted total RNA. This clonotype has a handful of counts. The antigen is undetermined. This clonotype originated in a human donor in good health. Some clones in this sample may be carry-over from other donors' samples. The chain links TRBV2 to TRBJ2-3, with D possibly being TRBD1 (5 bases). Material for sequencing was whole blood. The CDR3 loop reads CASSVQGTATDTQYF. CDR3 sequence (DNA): TGTGCCAGCAGTGTTCAGGGAACGGCGACAGATACGCAGTATTTT. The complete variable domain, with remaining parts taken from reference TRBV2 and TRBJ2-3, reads EPEVTQTPSHQVTQMGQEVILRCVPISNHLYFYWYRQILGQKVEFLVSFYNNEISEKSEIFDDQFSVERPDGSNFTLKIRSTKLEDSAMYFCASSVQGTATDTQYFGPGTRLTVL.